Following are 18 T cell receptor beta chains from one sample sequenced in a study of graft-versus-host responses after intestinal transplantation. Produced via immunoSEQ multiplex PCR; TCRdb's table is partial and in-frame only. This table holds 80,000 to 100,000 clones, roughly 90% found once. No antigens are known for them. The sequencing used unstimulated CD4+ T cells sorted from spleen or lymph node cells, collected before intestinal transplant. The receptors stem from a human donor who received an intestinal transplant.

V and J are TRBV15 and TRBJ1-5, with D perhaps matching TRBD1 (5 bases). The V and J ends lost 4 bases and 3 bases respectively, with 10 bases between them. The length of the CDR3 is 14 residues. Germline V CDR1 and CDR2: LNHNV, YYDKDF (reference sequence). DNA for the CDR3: TGTGCCACCAGCATCGGGGGGACCAATCAGCCCCAGCATTTT. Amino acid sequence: CATSIGGTNQPQHF. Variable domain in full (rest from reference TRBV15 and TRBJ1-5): DAMVIQNPRYQVTQFGKPVTLSCSQTLNHNVMYWYQQKSSQAPKLLFHYYDKDFNNEADTPDNFQSRRPNTSFCFLDIRSPGLGDTAMYLCATSIGGTNQPQHFGDGTRLSIL.

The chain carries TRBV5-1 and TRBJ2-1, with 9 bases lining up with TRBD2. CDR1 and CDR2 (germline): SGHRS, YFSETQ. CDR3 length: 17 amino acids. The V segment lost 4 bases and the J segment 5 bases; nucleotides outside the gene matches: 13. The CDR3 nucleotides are TGCGCCAGCAGCCTCATGTACACCGGGACTAGCAACAATGAGCAGTTCTTC. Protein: CASSLMYTGTSNNEQFF.

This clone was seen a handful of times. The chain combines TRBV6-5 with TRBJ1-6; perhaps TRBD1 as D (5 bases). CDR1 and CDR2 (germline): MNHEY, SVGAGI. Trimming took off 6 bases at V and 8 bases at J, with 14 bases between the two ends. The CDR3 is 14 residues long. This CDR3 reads CASRARDVDSPLHF. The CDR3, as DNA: TGTGCCAGCAGGGCGCGGGACGTCGATTCACCCCTCCACTTT.

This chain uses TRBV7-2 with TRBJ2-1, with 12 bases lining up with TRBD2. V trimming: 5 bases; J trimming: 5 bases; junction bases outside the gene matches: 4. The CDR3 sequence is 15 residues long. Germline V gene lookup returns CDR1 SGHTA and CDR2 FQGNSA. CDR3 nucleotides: TGTGCCAGCAGCCTCACTAGCGGGGGGAACAATGAGCAGTTCTTC. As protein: CASSLTSGGNNEQFF.

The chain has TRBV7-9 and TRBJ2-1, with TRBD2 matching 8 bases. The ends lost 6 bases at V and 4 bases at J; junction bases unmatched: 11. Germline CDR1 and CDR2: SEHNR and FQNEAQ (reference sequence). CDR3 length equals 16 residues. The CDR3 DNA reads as TGTGCCAGCAGTCAAAGGTCGGGGGGGGCGTACAATGAGCAGTTCTTC. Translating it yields CASSQRSGGAYNEQFF. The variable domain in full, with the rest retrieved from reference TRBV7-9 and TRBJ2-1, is DTGVSQNPRHKITKRGQNVTFRCDPISEHNRLYWYRQTLGQGPEFLTYFQNEAQLEKSRLLSDRFSAERPKGSFSTLEIQRTEQGDSAMYLCASSQRSGGAYNEQFFGPGTRLTVL.

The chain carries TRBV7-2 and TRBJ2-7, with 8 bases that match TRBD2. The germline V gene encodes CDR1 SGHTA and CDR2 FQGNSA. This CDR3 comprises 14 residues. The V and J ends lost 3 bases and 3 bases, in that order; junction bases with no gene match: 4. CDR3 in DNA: TGTGCCAGCAGCTTCGGGGGGGTCTTCTACGAGCAGTACTTC. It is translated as CASSFGGVFYEQYF.

The CDR3 region has the DNA TGTGCCATCAGTGACCCCGGGACATTTGGAAACACCATATATTTT. This translates into CAISDPGTFGNTIYF. This chain connects TRBV10-3 to TRBJ1-3; a possible D gene is TRBD1 (6 bases). Trimming shortened V by 3 bases and J by 3 bases, and 12 bases separated the two germline ends. In germline, CDR1 is ENHRY, CDR2 SYGVKD. This CDR3 region has 15 residues.

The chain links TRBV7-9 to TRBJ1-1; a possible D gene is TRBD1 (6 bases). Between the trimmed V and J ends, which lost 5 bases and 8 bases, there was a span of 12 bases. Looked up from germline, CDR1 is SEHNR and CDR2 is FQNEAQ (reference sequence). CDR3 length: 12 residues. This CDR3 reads CASSPSGAEAFF. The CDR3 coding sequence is TGTGCCAGCAGCCCCTCAGGGGCCGAAGCTTTCTTT.

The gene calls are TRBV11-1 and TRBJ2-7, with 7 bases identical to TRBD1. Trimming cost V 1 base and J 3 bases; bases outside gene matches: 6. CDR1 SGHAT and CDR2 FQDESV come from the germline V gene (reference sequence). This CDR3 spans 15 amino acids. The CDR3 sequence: CASSLGDRDLYEQYF. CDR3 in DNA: TGTGCCAGCAGCTTAGGGGACAGAGACCTCTACGAGCAGTACTTC.

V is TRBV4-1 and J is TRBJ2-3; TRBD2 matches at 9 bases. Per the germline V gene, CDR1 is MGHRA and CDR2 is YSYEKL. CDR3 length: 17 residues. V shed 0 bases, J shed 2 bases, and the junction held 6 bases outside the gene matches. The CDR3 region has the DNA TGCGCCAGCAGCCAAGATGGGGCGGGGGGGCCCACAGATACGCAGTATTTT. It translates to CASSQDGAGGPTDTQYF.

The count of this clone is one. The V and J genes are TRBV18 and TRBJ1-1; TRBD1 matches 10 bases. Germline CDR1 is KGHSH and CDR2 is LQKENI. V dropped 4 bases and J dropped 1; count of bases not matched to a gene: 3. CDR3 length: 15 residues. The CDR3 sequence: CASSRDRGPNTEAFF. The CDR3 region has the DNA TGTGCCAGCTCACGTGACAGGGGGCCGAACACTGAAGCTTTCTTT.

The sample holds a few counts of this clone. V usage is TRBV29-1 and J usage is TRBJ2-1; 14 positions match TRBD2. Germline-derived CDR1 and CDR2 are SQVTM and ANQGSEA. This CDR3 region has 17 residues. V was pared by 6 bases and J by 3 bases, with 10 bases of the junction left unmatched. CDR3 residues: CSVAGTSGGSNYNEQFF. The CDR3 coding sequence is TGCAGCGTAGCCGGGACTAGCGGGGGCTCCAACTACAATGAGCAGTTCTTC.

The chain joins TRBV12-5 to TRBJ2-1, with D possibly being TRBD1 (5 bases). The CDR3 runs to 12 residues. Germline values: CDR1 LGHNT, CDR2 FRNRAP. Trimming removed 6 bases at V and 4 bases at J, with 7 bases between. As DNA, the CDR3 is TGTGCTAGTGGGACAGATTACAATGAGCAGTTCTTC. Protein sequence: CASGTDYNEQFF.

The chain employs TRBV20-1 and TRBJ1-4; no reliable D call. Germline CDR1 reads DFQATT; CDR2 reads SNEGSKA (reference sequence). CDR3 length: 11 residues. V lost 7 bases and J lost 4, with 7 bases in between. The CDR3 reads CSGFSNEKLFF. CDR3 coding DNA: TGCAGTGGTTTTAGTAATGAAAAACTGTTTTTT.

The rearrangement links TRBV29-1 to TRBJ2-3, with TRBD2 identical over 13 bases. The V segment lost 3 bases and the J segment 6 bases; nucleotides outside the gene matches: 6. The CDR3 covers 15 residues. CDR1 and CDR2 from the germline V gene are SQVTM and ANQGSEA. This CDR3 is CSVDTTSGGRDTQYF. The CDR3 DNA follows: TGCAGCGTTGACACGACTAGCGGGGGGCGGGATACGCAGTATTTT.

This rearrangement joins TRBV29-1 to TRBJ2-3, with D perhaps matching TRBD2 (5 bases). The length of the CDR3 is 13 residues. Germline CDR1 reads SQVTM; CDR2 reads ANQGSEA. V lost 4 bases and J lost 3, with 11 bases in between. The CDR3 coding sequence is TGCAGCGTTGGTTGGTCGGGGACAGATACGCAGTATTTT. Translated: CSVGWSGTDTQYF.

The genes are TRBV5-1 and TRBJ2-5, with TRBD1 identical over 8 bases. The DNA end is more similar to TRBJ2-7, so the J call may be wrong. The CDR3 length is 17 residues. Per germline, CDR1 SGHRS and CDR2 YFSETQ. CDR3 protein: CASSLGTGTRVLYEQYF. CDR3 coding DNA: TGCGCCAGCAGCTTGGGGACAGGGACGCGGGTCCTCTACGAGCAGTACTTC.

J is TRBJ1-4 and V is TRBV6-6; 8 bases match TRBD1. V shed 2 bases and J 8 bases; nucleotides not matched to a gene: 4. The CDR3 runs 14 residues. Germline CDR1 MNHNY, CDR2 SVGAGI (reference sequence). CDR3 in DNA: TGTGCCAGCAGTTACGGACAGGGAGTAGAAAAACTGTTTTTT. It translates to CASSYGQGVEKLFF.